Sequencing of this T cell receptor (beta chain) was carried out in a study of siplizumab effects on memory and regulatory T cells. Note on this clone: Its antigen is currently unknown.

Whole-study results and caveats: Alloreactive sequences traceable to unstimulated CD4+ memory cells were significantly reduced by siplizumab. Naive or memory phenotype was unassignable for roughly 80-97% of proliferating CD4+ or CD8+ clones. The alloresponse seemed to draw substantially on naive T cells, which appeared more diverse than memory cells.

For every sample, about 10^5 TCR templates were assayed. TCRdb keeps only in-frame clones here, not all; method: immunoSEQ multiplex PCR. The data contain 65,000 to 85,000 clones, approximately 93% of them singletons. After removal of 6 bases from V and 4 bases from J, the junction contained 3 bases not matched to a gene. The germline gives CDR1 WSHSY, CDR2 SAAADI. The CDR3 is 15 amino acids. The rearrangement joins TRBV10-2 to TRBJ2-1; 13 bases align to TRBD2. Sample: CD8+ T cells sorted from blood. This receptor was identified in a human donor in good health. Written as DNA, the CDR3 is TGCGCCAGCAGGTTACTAGCGGGGGGGTACAATGAGCAGTTCTTC. This gives the protein CASRLLAGGYNEQFF.